This TCR beta chain is from a study of molecular identifiers for immune sequencing clone quantification. With V trimmed by 3 bases and J by 5 bases, 14 bases remained unmatched. Germline values: CDR1 SGDLS, CDR2 YYNGEE. The CDR3 covers 17 residues. From the PCR reads, TCRdb called clonotypes with MiXCR, one entry per CDR3 protein. The sample yields about 510,000 distinct CDR3 sequences, around 25% seen once. The V call is TRBV9, the J call TRBJ2-5; 9 bases are shared with TRBD1. Sequencing input: naive CD8+ T cells from blood, with Jurkat cell RNA spiked in. The subset here: FACS-sorted CD8+CD4-CCR7+CD45RA+ naive T cells. The origin of this receptor is a human donor in good health. Some libraries in this study had Jurkat cell RNA spiked in. CDR3 nucleotides: TGTGCCAGCAGCGCCCAAGGAGGACAGGGGATGCATGAGACCCAGTACTTC. Protein: CASSAQGGQGMHETQYF.